These T cell receptor beta chains were read from a single sample in a study of long-term antiretroviral therapy in people with HIV. Only in-frame clones appear in the TCRdb table, and some are missing; sequencing was by immunoSEQ multiplex PCR. The repertoire holds 20,000 to 30,000 clones, with around 85% as singletons. Sequences were derived from unsorted PBMCs, sampled 2.3 years after starting antiretroviral therapy. The source of these receptors is a man between 35 and 55 years old with HIV. Both conserved end residues are trimmed from each CDR3. The order of the fields is V gene, CDR3 protein.

TRBV9 | ASSGSPGTGYGYT
TRBV5-1 | ASSFTSGRASRNEQF
TRBV27 | ASSPRAVPGELF
TRBV19 | ASSPLGGEADYGYT
TRBV10-3 | AISESRMGTVNSPLH
TRBV2 | ASSADGAEQY
TRBV20-1 | SARSVNEQF
TRBV4-1 | ASSLAGQGFTEAF
TRBV30 | AWRDGVGGPEQF
TRBV30 | AWSRQGTEAF
TRBV11-1 | ASSLGGISYEQY
TRBV2 | ASNGSPSPNTEAF
TRBV5-4 | ASSLGVGGNYVGALS
TRBV11-2 | ASSSGTQPQH
TRBV4-1 | ASSHPGDYNSPLH
TRBV4-1 | ASSQGAGPNYGYT
TRBV18 | ASSHGSLGKGYGYT
TRBV2 | ASSESTGQVNTGELF
TRBV18 | ASSPPDSFYEQY
TRBV6-1 | ASSEVRGEQY
TRBV6-6 | ASSSLTETGNTIY
TRBV5-1 | ASSFLAGTEAF
TRBV15 | ATSRDSGYEQY
TRBV19 | ASSATGSGNTIY
TRBV28 | ATVGEGRGYEQF
TRBV11-3 | ASSLRDRSTYEQY
TRBV5-5 | ASSLVGQQF
TRBV29-1 | SVEVPGGPYEQY
TRBV19 | ASLGHSSLF
TRBV25-1 | ASIGVSYSGSSYNEQF
TRBV29-1 | SVAQVPYEQY
TRBV6-5 | ASSSSDRYEETQY
TRBV4-1 | ASSSRPGPNQPQH
TRBV6-4 | ASSLSGGAADTQY
TRBV29-1 | SVDRLGAHNEQF
TRBV6-5 | ASRDPAGGSDEQF
TRBV6-1 | ASSEGALITQY
TRBV6-1 | ASSVRLWQPQH
TRBV19 | ASSRGASGSNEQF
TRBV25-1 | ASQQGAGGELF
TRBV7-6 | ASSLRAGESTDTQY
TRBV30 | ASKSGSGADTQY
TRBV27 | ASSLMPVGGGNEQF
TRBV19 | ASSARRVNEKLF
TRBV5-1 | ASSPTGLTYEQY
TRBV4-2 | ASSQDLSGGGYT
TRBV28 | ASSLWGVTNEKLF
TRBV19 | ASKLAGGVEETQY
TRBV6-1 | ASSEGHSYGYT
TRBV29-1 | SVEPSALVLEQF
TRBV19 | ASSGGPQETQY
TRBV4-1 | ASSQKPPLTELYNEQF
TRBV5-1 | ASSLEQVSYEQY
TRBV30 | ACLQDSYNEQF